The rows below give T cell receptor beta chains drawn from one sample of a study of blood T cell repertoires in COVID-19. The method was immunoSEQ multiplex PCR; TCRdb's version includes in-frame clones alone and lacks a portion of them. The repertoire holds tens of thousands of clones, with 88% as singletons. Source material: peripheral blood. The receptors originated from a man aged 50 or older with active COVID-19. The CDR3 runs from the conserved cysteine through the conserved F or W. The D gene is left open where the match is weak. A row's size may be missing; if present it is once, few, many or a size class.

clone_size d_call j_call v_call cdr3_nt cdr3_aa
. . TRBJ2-3 TRBV5-1 TGCGCCAGCAGCTTACGGACTAGCACAGATACGCAGTATTTT CASSLRTSTDTQYF
. TRBD1 TRBJ1-2 TRBV7-8 TGTGCCAGCAGCTTAATTAGGACAGGGTCTGACTTAAACTATGGCTACACCTTC CASSLIRTGSDLNYGYTF
. TRBD2 TRBJ2-1 TRBV3-1/TRBV3-2 TGTGCCAGCAGCCAAGACCCCGGACTAGCGGGCATGGGGGAGCAGTTCTTC CASSQDPGLAGMGEQFF
. . TRBJ2-1 TRBV19 TGTGCCAGCCGCGGCCCAGCTACCTACGATGAGCAGTTCTTC CASRGPATYDEQFF
. . TRBJ1-4 TRBV23-1 TGCGCCAGCAGTCAATCCGTCCTAACTAATGAAAAACTGTTTTTT CASSQSVLTNEKLFF
. TRBD2 TRBJ2-3 TRBV6-5 TGTGCCAGTTCCGTGGCGGGAGGGCGAAATACGCAGTATTTT CASSVAGGRNTQYF
. TRBD2 TRBJ2-7 TRBV5-1 TGCGCCAGCAGCCCAGGGACTACTCGCACCTCCGAGCAGTACTTC CASSPGTTRTSEQYF
once . TRBJ1-3 TRBV7-8 TGTGCCAGCAGCTCCGGCGGGGGCTCTGGAAACACCATATATTTT CASSSGGGSGNTIYF
. TRBD1 TRBJ2-5 TRBV6-2/TRBV6-3 TGTGCCAGCAGTCTGACAGGGACCACCGGTGAGACCCAGTACTTC CASSLTGTTGETQYF
. . TRBJ2-7 TRBV7-9 TGTGCCAGCAGCTTAGTGGGAGCCTCCTACGAGCAGTACTTC CASSLVGASYEQYF
. . TRBJ2-2 TRBV9 TGTGCCAGCAGCGTAGGAAGGGGGACCTTTACCGGGGAGCTGTTTTTT CASSVGRGTFTGELFF
. TRBD1 TRBJ1-2 TRBV27 TGTGCCAGCAGCCCGGACAGGGCAAACTATGGCTACACCTTC CASSPDRANYGYTF
. . TRBJ2-1 TRBV7-2 TGTGCCAGCAGCCTAAGCGCTAGATCCTACAATGAGCAGTTCTTC CASSLSARSYNEQFF
. TRBD2 TRBJ2-1 TRBV4-1 TGCGCCAGCAGCCAAGATCCGCTAGCGGGGGGGAATGAGCAGTTCTTC CASSQDPLAGGNEQFF
. TRBD2 TRBJ2-5 TRBV30 TGTGCCTGGAGTGTACCCGGGGTGTTGAGCGGGAGGCCCCGGGAGACCCAGTACTTC CAWSVPGVLSGRPRETQYF
. . TRBJ1-2 TRBV5-6 TGTGCCAGCAGCTTGGATCGCAGGGCCTATGGCTACACCTTC CASSLDRRAYGYTF
. . TRBJ2-5 TRBV30 TGTGCCTGGAGCGTGGGGAGTAAGACCCAGTACTTC CAWSVGSKTQYF
. . TRBJ2-7 TRBV28 TGTGCCAGCATCTCCCAAGGCAGGTCCTACGAGCAGTACTTC CASISQGRSYEQYF
. TRBD1 TRBJ2-5 TRBV28 TGTGCCAGCCACAGGGGCCGAAACTCCCAAGAGACCCAGTACTTC CASHRGRNSQETQYF
. TRBD1 TRBJ2-7 TRBV28 TGTGCCAGCAGTACCTCCGGGACAGGGGGCCATTACGAGCAGTACTTC CASSTSGTGGHYEQYF
. . TRBJ2-5 TRBV5-1 TGCGCCAGCAGCTTAGACGCGGGGAACCCAGGGACCCAGTACTTC CASSLDAGNPGTQYF
. . TRBJ2-1 TRBV27 TGTGCCAGCTTTGGGGGGGCCCTTGGATACAATGAGCAGTTCTTC CASFGGALGYNEQFF
. . TRBJ2-1 TRBV5-1 TGCGCCAGCAGCCCGGAGCCCAATGAGCAGTTCTTC CASSPEPNEQFF
. TRBD1 TRBJ2-2 TRBV7-3 TGTGCCAGCAGCAGGGACAGTGTGAGTGGCGGGGAGCTGTTTTTT CASSRDSVSGGELFF
. TRBD1 TRBJ2-7 TRBV4-1 TGCGCCAGCAGCCTAAGGCTGGGGACAGGGAGCATAGACTACGAGCAGTACTTC CASSLRLGTGSIDYEQYF
. . TRBJ2-7 TRBV18 TGTGCCAGCTCACAAAAGTCAGGGATCTACGAGCAGTACTTC CASSQKSGIYEQYF
. . TRBJ2-3 TRBV30 TGTGCCTGGAGCCGACTATCCACTAGCACAGATACGCAGTATTTT CAWSRLSTSTDTQYF
. TRBD1 TRBJ1-6 TRBV27 TGTGCCAGCAGTTTTATCACAGGGGATCGATCACCCCTCCACTTT CASSFITGDRSPLHF
. TRBD1 TRBJ2-7 TRBV29-1 TGCAGCGTTAAGGGACAGTACAGCTCCTACGAGCAGTACTTC CSVKGQYSSYEQYF